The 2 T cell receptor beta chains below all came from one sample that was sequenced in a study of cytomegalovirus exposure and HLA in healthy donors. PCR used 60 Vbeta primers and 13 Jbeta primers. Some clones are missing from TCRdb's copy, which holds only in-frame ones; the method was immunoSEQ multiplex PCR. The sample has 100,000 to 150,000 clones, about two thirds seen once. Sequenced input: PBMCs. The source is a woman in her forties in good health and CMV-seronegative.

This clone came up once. CDR3 residues: CASAPGGDTEAFF. DNA of the CDR3: TGTGCTAGTGCCCCGGGAGGGGACACTGAAGCTTTCTTT. The chain joins TRBV12-5 to TRBJ1-1; D is possibly TRBD1 (5 bases). The CDR3 spans 13 residues. CDR1 is LGHNT, CDR2 FRNRAP, per germline. V was pared by 7 bases and J by 3 bases, with 12 bases between.

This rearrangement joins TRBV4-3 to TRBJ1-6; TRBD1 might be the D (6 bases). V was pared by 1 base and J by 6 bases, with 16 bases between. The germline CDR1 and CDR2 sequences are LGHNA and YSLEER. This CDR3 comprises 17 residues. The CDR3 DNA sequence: TGCGCCAGCAGCCAAGCTTTTGGGGGCCTTACTAATTCACCCCTCCACTTT. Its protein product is CASSQAFGGLTNSPLHF.